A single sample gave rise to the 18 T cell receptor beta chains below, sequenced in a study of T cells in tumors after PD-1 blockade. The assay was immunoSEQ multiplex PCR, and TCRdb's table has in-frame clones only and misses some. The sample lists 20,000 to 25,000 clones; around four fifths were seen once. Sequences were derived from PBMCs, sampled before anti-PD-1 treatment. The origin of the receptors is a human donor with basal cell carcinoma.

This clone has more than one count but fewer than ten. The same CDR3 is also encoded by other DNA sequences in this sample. CDR3 amino acids: CARCDGWAGVGSSYNEQFF. In DNA, the CDR3 is TGTGCCCGCTGTGACGGGTGGGCGGGGGTGGGGAGCTCCTACAATGAGCAGTTCTTC. The V call is TRBV2, the J call TRBJ2-1; 7 bases line up with TRBD2. The germline CDR1 and CDR2 sequences are SNHLY and FYNNEI. Germline trimming cut 11 bases from V and 0 bases from J; bases unmatched to any gene: 22. CDR3 length: 19 residues.

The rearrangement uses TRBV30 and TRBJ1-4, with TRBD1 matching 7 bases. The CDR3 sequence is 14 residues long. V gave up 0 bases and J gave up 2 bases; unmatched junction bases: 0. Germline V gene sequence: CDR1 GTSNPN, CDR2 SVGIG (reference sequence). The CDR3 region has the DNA TGTGCCTGGAGTGTACAGGGGACTAATGAAAAACTGTTTTTT. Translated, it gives CAWSVQGTNEKLFF.

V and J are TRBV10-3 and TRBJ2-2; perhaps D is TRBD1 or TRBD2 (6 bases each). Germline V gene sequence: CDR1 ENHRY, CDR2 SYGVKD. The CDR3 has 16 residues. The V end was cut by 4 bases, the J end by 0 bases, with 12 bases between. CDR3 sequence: CAISGTGGSNTGELFF. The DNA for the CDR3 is TGTGCCATCAGTGGGACCGGGGGCTCGAACACCGGGGAGCTGTTTTTT.

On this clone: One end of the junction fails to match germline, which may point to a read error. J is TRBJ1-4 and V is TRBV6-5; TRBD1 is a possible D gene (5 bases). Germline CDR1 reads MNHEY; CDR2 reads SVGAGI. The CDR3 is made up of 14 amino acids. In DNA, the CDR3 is TGTGCCAGCGAAAACGGAGGGACTACTGAAAAACTGTTTTTT. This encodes CASENGGTTEKLFF.

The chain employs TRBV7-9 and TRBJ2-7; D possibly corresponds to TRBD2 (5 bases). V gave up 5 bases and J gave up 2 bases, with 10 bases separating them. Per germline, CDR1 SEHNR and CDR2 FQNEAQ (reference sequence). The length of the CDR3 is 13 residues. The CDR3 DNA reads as TGTGCCAGCAGCCCGGGATTTACCTACGAGCAGTACTTC. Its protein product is CASSPGFTYEQYF.

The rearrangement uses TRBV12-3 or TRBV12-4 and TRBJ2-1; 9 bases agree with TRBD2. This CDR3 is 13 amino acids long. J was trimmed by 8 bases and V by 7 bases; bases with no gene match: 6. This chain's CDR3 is CASMRGRVYEQFF. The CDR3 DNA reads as TGTGCCAGCATGCGCGGGAGGGTGTATGAGCAGTTCTTC.

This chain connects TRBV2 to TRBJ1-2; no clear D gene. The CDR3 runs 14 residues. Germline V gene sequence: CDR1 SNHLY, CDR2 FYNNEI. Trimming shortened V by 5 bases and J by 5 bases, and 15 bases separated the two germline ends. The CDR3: CASSLKGEDYGYTF. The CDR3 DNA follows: TGTGCCAGCAGTCTGAAGGGTGAAGATTATGGCTACACCTTC.

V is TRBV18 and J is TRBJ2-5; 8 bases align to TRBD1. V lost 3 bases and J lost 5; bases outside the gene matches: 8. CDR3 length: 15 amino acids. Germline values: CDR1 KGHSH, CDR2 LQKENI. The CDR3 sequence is CASSPNSRGQETQYF. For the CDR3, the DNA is TGTGCCAGCTCACCGAACTCCAGGGGGCAGGAGACCCAGTACTTC.

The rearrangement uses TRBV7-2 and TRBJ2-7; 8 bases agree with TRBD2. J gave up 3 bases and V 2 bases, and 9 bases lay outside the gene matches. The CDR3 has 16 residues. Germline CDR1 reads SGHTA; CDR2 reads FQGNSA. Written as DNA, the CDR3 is TGTGCCAGCAGCTTACCCGGGGGGGCCGAAGACTACGAGCAGTACTTC. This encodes CASSLPGGAEDYEQYF.

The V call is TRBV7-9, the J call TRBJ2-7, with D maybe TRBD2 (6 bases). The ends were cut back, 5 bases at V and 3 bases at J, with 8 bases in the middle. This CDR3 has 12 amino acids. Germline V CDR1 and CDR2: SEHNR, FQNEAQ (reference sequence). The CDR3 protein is CASSTGLYEQYF. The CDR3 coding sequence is TGTGCCAGCAGCACGGGACTCTACGAGCAGTACTTC.

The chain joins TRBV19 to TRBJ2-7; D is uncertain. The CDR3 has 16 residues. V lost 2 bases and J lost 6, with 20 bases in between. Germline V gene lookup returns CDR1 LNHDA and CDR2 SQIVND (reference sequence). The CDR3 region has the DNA TGTGCCAGTAGTATATTTGGCCCCATCCGGATGGTCGAGCAGTACTTC. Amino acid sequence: CASSIFGPIRMVEQYF.

The CDR3 DNA sequence: TGTGCCAGCAGTACCTTGGCGCGGACCCAGTACTTC. The encoded protein is CASSTLARTQYF. The V gene is TRBV12-3 or TRBV12-4, the J gene TRBJ2-5; D remains unclear. V was cut by 5 bases and J by 7 bases, with 11 bases left in between. CDR3 length: 12 amino acids.

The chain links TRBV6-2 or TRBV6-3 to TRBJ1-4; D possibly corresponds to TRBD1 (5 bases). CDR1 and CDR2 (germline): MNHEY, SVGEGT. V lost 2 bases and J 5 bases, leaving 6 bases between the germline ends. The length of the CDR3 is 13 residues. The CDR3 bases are TGTGCCAGCAGTTACGGACAAAATGAAAAACTGTTTTTT. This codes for CASSYGQNEKLFF.

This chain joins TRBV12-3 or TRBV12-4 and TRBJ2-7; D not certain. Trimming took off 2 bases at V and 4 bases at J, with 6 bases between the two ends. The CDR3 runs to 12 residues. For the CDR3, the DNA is TGTGCCAGCAGTTTAACTGAGTACGAGCAGTACTTC. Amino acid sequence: CASSLTEYEQYF.

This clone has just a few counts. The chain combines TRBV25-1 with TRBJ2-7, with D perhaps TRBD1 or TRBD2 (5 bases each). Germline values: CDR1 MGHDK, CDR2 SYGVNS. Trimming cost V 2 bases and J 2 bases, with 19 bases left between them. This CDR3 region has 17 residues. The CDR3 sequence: CASSENGRGTITYEQYF. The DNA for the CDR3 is TGTGCCAGCAGTGAAAATGGGAGAGGGACGATCACCTACGAGCAGTACTTC.

The CDR3 coding sequence is TGTGCCAGCCGCCCGAGGGACAACTCCTACGAGCAGTACTTC. Translation gives CASRPRDNSYEQYF. J is TRBJ2-7 and V is TRBV2, with TRBD1 as a possible D gene (6 bases). This CDR3 region has 14 residues. V dropped 8 bases and J dropped 0 bases, with 14 bases sitting between them. Germline V lookup: CDR1 SNHLY, CDR2 FYNNEI.

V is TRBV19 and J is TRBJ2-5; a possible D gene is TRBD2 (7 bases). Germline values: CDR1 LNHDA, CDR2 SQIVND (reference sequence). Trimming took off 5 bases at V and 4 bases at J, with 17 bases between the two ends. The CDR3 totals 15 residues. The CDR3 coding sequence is TGTGCCAGTAGTTTGCGCGGGGGCCCGGCAGAGACCCAGTACTTC. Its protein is CASSLRGGPAETQYF.

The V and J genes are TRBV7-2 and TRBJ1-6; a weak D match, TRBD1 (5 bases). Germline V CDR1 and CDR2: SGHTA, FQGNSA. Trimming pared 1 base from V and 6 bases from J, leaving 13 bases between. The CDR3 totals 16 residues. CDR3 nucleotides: TGTGCCAGCAGCTTAGGCAGTGACAGACTTAATTCACCCCTCCACTTT. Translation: CASSLGSDRLNSPLHF.